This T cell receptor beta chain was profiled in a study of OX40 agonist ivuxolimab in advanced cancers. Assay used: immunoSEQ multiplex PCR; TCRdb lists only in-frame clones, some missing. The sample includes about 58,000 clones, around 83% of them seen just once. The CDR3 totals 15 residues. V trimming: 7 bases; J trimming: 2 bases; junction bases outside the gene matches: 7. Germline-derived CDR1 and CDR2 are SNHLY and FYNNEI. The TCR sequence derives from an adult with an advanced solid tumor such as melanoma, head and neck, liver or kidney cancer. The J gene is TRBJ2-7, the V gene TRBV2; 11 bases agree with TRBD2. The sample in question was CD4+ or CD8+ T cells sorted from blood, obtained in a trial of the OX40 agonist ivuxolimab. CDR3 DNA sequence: TGTGCCAGCACGAGACTAGCGGGGCCCCCCTACGAGCAGTACTTC. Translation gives CASTRLAGPPYEQYF.